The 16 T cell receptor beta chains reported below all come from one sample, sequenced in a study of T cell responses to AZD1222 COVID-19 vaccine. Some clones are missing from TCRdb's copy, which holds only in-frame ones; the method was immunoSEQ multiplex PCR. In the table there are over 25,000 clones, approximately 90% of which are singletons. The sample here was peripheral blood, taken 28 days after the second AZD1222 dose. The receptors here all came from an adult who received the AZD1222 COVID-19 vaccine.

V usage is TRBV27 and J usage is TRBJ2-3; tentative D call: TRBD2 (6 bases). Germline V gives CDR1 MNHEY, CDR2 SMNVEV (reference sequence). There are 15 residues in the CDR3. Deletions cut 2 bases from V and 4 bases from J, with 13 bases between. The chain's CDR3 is CASSLIGSRADTQYF. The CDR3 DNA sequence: TGTGCCAGCAGTTTAATCGGGAGTCGAGCAGATACGCAGTATTTT.

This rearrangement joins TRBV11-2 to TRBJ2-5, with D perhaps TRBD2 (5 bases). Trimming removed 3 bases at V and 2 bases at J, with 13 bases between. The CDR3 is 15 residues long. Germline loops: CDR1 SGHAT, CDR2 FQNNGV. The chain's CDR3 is CASSFRPAEQETQYF. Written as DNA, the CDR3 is TGTGCCAGCAGCTTTCGTCCAGCGGAGCAAGAGACCCAGTACTTC.

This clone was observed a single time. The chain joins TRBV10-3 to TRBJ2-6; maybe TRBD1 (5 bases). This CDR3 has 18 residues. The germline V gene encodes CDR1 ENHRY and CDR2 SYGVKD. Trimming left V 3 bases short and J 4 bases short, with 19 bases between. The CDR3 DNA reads TGTGCCATCAGTGATTGGCAGGGAAGGGGTAAGGGGGCCAACGTCCTGACTTTC. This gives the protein CAISDWQGRGKGANVLTF.

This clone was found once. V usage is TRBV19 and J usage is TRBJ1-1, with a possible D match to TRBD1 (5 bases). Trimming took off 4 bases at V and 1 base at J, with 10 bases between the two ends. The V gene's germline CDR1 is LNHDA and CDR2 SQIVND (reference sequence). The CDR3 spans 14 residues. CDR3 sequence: CASSTHGTNTEAFF. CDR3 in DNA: TGTGCCAGTAGTACACACGGGACGAACACTGAAGCTTTCTTT.

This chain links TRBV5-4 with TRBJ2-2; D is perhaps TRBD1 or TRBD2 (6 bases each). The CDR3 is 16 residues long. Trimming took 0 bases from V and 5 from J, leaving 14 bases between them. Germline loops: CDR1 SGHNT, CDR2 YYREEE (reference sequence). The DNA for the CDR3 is TGTGCCAGCAGCTTGGAAGGGGGGAGCCCAACCGGGGAGCTGTTTTTT. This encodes CASSLEGGSPTGELFF.

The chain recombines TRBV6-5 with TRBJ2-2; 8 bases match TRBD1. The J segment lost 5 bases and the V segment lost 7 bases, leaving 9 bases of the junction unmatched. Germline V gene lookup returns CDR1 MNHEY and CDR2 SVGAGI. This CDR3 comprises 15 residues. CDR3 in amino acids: CASTQGAIKTGELFF. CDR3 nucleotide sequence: TGTGCCAGCACCCAGGGGGCGATAAAGACCGGGGAGCTGTTTTTT.

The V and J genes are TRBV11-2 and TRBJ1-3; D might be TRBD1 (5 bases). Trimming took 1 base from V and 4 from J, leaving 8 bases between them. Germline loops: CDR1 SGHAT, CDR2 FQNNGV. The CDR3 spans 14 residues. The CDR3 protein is CASSLVAGGNTIYF. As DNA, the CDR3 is TGTGCCAGCAGCTTAGTAGCAGGGGGAAACACCATATATTTT.

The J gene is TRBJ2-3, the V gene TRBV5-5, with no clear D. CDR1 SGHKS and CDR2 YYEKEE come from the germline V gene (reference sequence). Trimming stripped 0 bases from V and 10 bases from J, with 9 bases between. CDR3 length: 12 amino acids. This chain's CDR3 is CASSLDSVPQYF. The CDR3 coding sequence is TGTGCCAGCAGCTTGGACTCCGTGCCGCAGTATTTT.

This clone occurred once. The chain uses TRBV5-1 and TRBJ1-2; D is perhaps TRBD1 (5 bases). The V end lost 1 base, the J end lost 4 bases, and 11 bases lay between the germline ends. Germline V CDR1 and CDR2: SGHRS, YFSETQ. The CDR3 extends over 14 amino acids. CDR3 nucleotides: TGCGCCAGCAGCTTGTCAGGGATGCGCTATGGCTACACCTTC. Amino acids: CASSLSGMRYGYTF.

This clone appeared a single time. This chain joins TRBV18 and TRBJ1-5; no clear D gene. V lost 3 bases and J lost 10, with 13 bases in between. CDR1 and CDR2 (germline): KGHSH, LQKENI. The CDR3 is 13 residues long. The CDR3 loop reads CASSPSHQDPQHF. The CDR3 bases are TGTGCCAGCTCACCGTCTCACCAGGATCCCCAGCATTTT. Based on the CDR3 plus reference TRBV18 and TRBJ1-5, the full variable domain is NAGVMQNPRHLVRRRGQEARLRCSPMKGHSHVYWYRQLPEEGLKFMVYLQKENIIDESGMPKERFSAEFPKEGPSILRIQQVVRGDSAAYFCASSPSHQDPQHFGDGTRLSIL.

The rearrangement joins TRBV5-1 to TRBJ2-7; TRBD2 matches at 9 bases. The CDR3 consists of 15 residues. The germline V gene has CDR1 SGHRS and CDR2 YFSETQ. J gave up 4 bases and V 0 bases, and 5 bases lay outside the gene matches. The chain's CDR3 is CASSLDAGGPYEQYF. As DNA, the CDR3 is TGCGCCAGCAGCTTGGATGCGGGAGGGCCGTACGAGCAGTACTTC.

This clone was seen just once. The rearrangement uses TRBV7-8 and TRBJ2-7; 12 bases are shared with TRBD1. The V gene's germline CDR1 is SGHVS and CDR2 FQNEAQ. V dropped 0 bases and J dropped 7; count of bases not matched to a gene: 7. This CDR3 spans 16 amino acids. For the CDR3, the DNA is TGTGCCAGCAGCTTAGCGGGGGGGACAGGGGGCAGAGAGCAGTACTTC. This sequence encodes CASSLAGGTGGREQYF.

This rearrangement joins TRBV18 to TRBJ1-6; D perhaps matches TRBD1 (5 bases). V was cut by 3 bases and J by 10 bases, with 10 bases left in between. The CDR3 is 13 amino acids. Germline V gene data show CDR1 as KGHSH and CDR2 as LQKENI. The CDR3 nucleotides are TGTGCCAGCTCACCGGGGACGTCGTCACCCCTCCACTTT. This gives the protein CASSPGTSSPLHF.

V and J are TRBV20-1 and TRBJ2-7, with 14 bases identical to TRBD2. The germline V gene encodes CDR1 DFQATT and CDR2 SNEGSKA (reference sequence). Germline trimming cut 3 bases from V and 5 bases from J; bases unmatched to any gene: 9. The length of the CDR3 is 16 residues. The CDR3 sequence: CSASVVVGLAGDEQYF. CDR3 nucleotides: TGCAGTGCTAGTGTCGTTGTGGGACTAGCGGGAGACGAGCAGTACTTC.

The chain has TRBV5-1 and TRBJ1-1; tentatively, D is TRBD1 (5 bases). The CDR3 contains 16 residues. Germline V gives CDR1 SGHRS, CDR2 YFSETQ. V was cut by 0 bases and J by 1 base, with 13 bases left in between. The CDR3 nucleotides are TGCGCCAGCAGCTTGGCCGGAGGGGCCCAGAACACTGAAGCTTTCTTT. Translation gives CASSLAGGAQNTEAFF.

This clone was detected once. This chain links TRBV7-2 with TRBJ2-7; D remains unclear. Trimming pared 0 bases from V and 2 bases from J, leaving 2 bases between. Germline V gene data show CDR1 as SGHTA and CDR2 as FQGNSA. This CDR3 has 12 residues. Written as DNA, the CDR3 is TGTGCCAGCAGCTTAGCCCCCTACGAGCAGTACTTC. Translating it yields CASSLAPYEQYF.